A selection of T cell receptor beta chains follows, all from one sample in a study of identical twins. TCRdb reanalysed the 5' RACE reads using MiXCR and keeps one entry per CDR3 protein. The repertoire holds 750,000 to 950,000 distinct CDR3 sequences, with about 12% as singletons. This sample was shared with a second study, whose subject was yellow fever vaccine responses in identical twins.

Material for sequencing was PBMCs. These receptor sequences come from a woman aged 18-35 years in good health. The CDR3 runs from the conserved cysteine through the conserved F or W. Fields, in order: clone size, D gene, V gene, J gene, CDR3 DNA, CDR3 protein. A D gene is named only where the DNA matches it firmly. Only some rows state a clone size, as once, few, many or a class for expanded clones.

>NA|NA|TRBV25-1|TRBJ2-7
TGTGCCAGCAGCGCAAGATCAGTTTCCCACGAGCAGTACTTC
CASSARSVSHEQYF
>many|TRBD2|TRBV7-6|TRBJ2-7
TGTGCCAGCAGCTTCCCTAGCGGGGGGAACCTCTCCTACGAGCAGTACTTC
CASSFPSGGNLSYEQYF
>NA|TRBD1|TRBV5-1|TRBJ2-3
TGCGCCAGCAGCCCCGAGGGGGCCCTCGGCACAGATACGCAGTATTTT
CASSPEGALGTDTQYF
>NA|TRBD2|TRBV27|TRBJ2-2
TGTGCCAGCAGTTTAGGGCTAGCGGGAGGCGCCGGGGAGCTGTTTTTT
CASSLGLAGGAGELFF
>NA|NA|TRBV15|TRBJ2-2
TGTGCCACCAGCAGAGATCCGTCAGCCGGGGAGCTGTTTTTT
CATSRDPSAGELFF
>few|TRBD1|TRBV12-3/TRBV12-4|TRBJ1-2
TGTGCCAGCAGTTTCGGGACAGGGGGCAATGGCTACACCTTC
CASSFGTGGNGYTF
>few|NA|TRBV20-1|TRBJ1-1
TGCAGTGCTCCCTGGGCGGGGTCCCTGAACACTGAAGCTTTCTTT
CSAPWAGSLNTEAFF
>many|TRBD2|TRBV12-3/TRBV12-4|TRBJ2-1
TGTGCCAGCAGTCCTCCCATGACTAGCGGGAGGTGGAGCTCCTACAATGAGCAGTTCTTC
CASSPPMTSGRWSSYNEQFF
>NA|TRBD1|TRBV4-1|TRBJ1-6
TGCGCCAGCAGCCGATCCAGGGGGCGGTGGGGTTCACCCCTCCACTTT
CASSRSRGRWGSPLHF
>few|NA|TRBV5-6|TRBJ1-4
TGTGCCAGCAGCGAGGTCTCAGGGACGCGGGAAAAACTGTTTTTT
CASSEVSGTREKLFF
>NA|TRBD1|TRBV6-1|TRBJ2-1
TGTGCCAGCAGTCCCAATCCAACAGGGGACAATGAGCAGTTCTTC
CASSPNPTGDNEQFF
>NA|NA|TRBV7-9|TRBJ2-5
TGTGCCAGCAGCTTAACGGCCCTCAGGGAGACCCAGTACTTC
CASSLTALRETQYF
>NA|NA|TRBV12-3/TRBV12-4|TRBJ2-1
TGTGCCAGCAGTCGTGGGGCTAGATACAATGAGCAGTTCTTC
CASSRGARYNEQFF
>few|NA|TRBV2|TRBJ2-2
TGTGCCAGCAGGGACTTTAGAGCAGACACCGGGGAGCTGTTTTTT
CASRDFRADTGELFF
>few|NA|TRBV5-1|TRBJ2-7
TGCGCCAGCAGTTCTGAGCCGTACGGAATCTACGAGCAGTACTTC
CASSSEPYGIYEQYF
>NA|NA|TRBV20-1|TRBJ2-1
TGCAGTGCTAGTCTATTTCGTGCGAATGAGCAGTTCTTC
CSASLFRANEQFF
>NA|TRBD1|TRBV3-1|TRBJ2-1
TGTGCCAGCGGGGGGACAGGGGAGTATGGTGAGCAGTTCTTC
CASGGTGEYGEQFF
>many|NA|TRBV11-3|TRBJ2-4
TGTGCCAGCAGCTTACACGGAGTGGACATTCAGTACTTC
CASSLHGVDIQYF
>NA|NA|TRBV7-9|TRBJ1-1
TGTGCCAGCAGCCTATCAATGGGCCACCACACTGAAGCTTTCTTT
CASSLSMGHHTEAFF
>few|TRBD2|TRBV20-1|TRBJ2-3
TGCAGTGCTAGAGATAGCGGGAGGGCCGTTTTGTCAGATACGCAGTATTTT
CSARDSGRAVLSDTQYF
>NA|NA|TRBV2|TRBJ2-3
TGTGCCAGATGGGACAAGGCGGATACGCAGTATTTT
CARWDKADTQYF
>NA|NA|TRBV28|TRBJ1-5
TGTGCCAGCAGTTTAAGTCACCTTAGCAATCAGCCCCAGCATTTT
CASSLSHLSNQPQHF
>few|TRBD1|TRBV7-4|TRBJ2-5
TGTGCCAGCAGCTCGCAGACAGGGGGAACGGGAGAGACCCAGTACTTC
CASSSQTGGTGETQYF
>many|NA|TRBV12-3/TRBV12-4|TRBJ1-1
TGTGCCACCACCACAGGGAGGAACACTGAAGCTTTCTTT
CATTTGRNTEAFF
>many|TRBD1|TRBV6-2/TRBV6-3|TRBJ1-6
TGTGCCAGCAGCTTGGGACAGGGCGTTAATTCACCCCTCCACTTT
CASSLGQGVNSPLHF
>NA|NA|TRBV9|TRBJ2-3
TGTGCCAGCAGCTCCGGGGGACTCCTCACAGATACGCAGTATTTT
CASSSGGLLTDTQYF
>few|NA|TRBV29-1|TRBJ2-3
TGCAGCGTTGTCGGTAGCCACGAAAGCACAGATACGCAGTATTTT
CSVVGSHESTDTQYF
>few|NA|TRBV19|TRBJ1-1
TGTGCCAGTTCGGGGAGGGCTGAAGCTTTCTTT
CASSGRAEAFF
>NA|NA|TRBV4-1|TRBJ2-2
TGCGCCAGCAGTTCATCCTTGACAGGTCGTGCCACCGGGGAGCTGTTTTTT
CASSSSLTGRATGELFF
>many|NA|TRBV11-3|TRBJ1-1
TGTGCCAGCAGCTTAGTATTCGGCACTGAAGCTTTCTTT
CASSLVFGTEAFF
>few|NA|TRBV9|TRBJ2-1
TGTGCCAGCAGCCCCCTGGGGGACCAAAGGGCGTCCTACAATGAGCAGTTCTTC
CASSPLGDQRASYNEQFF
>NA|TRBD1|TRBV19|TRBJ1-6
TGTGCCAGTAGGCCTCTCCGGGACAGAAATTCACCCCTCCACTTT
CASRPLRDRNSPLHF
>few|NA|TRBV4-2|TRBJ2-1
TGTGCCAGCAGCCACCAACGAGGGCAGGGGACCCGGGCCGATGAGCAGTTCTTC
CASSHQRGQGTRADEQFF
>NA|TRBD2|TRBV6-1|TRBJ2-1
TGTGCCAGCAGAGAACTAGCGGGGTGGTACAATGAGCAGTTCTTC
CASRELAGWYNEQFF
>few|TRBD1|TRBV10-3|TRBJ2-5
TGTGCCATCGGCCAGGGGGCTAGGGAGACCCAGTACTTC
CAIGQGARETQYF
>many|NA|TRBV12-3/TRBV12-4|TRBJ2-1
TGTGCCAGCAGTTTAGACGGAGGGTCCTACAATGAGCAGTTCTTC
CASSLDGGSYNEQFF
>few|NA|TRBV2|TRBJ2-5
TGTGCCAGCAGTGAAGCAGGAGTAGCCGTGCAAGAGACCCAGTACTTC
CASSEAGVAVQETQYF
>NA|NA|TRBV7-9|TRBJ1-6
TGTGCCAGCAGCGACAATCGGAGGCAGGGTTATTCACCCCTCCACTTT
CASSDNRRQGYSPLHF
>few|NA|TRBV7-9|TRBJ1-1
TGTGCCAGCAGCTTATCCGAGCAGGGGAACACTGAAGCTTTCTTT
CASSLSEQGNTEAFF
>many|NA|TRBV20-1|TRBJ2-5
TGCAGTGCTAATAGGGGTGGATCGGAAGAGACCCAGTACTTC
CSANRGGSEETQYF
>many|TRBD1|TRBV4-1|TRBJ1-3
TGCGCCAGCAGCCAAGACCCAGGGACAGGCGAAGGAAACACCATATATTTT
CASSQDPGTGEGNTIYF
>NA|TRBD1|TRBV11-2|TRBJ2-6
TGTGCCAGTACATGGGACAGGGGAGCTGCGGGGGCCAACGTCCTGACTTTC
CASTWDRGAAGANVLTF
>NA|TRBD1|TRBV12-3/TRBV12-4|TRBJ1-6
TGTGCCAGCAGTTCGGGACAGGGAAAAGGGGGTAGTAATTCACCCCTCCACTTT
CASSSGQGKGGSNSPLHF
>NA|TRBD2|TRBV4-1|TRBJ2-3
TGCGCCAGCAGCCAAGAAGGTGCGGGAGGGATCACAGATACGCAGTATTTT
CASSQEGAGGITDTQYF
>NA|NA|TRBV6-2/TRBV6-3|TRBJ2-6
TGTGCCAGCAGTAGGGGTGCGGGGGCCAACGTCCTGACTTTC
CASSRGAGANVLTF
>few|NA|TRBV7-9|TRBJ1-2
TGTGCCAGCAGCCCAACCGGGACACCCTATGGCTACACCTTC
CASSPTGTPYGYTF
>few|NA|TRBV20-1|TRBJ2-3
TGCAGTGCTCGAGCGGACCTCACAGATACGCAGTATTTT
CSARADLTDTQYF
>NA|NA|TRBV7-3|TRBJ2-1
TGTGCCAGCAGCTTACTGGGTTCGACCTACAATGAGCAGTTCTTC
CASSLLGSTYNEQFF
>NA|NA|TRBV12-3/TRBV12-4|TRBJ1-2
TGTGCCAGCAGTTTGGGCCTTCTAGAGTATGGCTACACCTTC
CASSLGLLEYGYTF
>few|NA|TRBV4-1|TRBJ2-7
TGCGCCAGCAGCCAAGCGGGATCAATACAGGAGCAGTACTTC
CASSQAGSIQEQYF
>NA|TRBD1|TRBV11-2|TRBJ1-1
TGTGCCAGCCTGGAGGGGGCGCGTACTGAAGCTTTCTTT
CASLEGARTEAFF
>NA|NA|TRBV5-1|TRBJ2-3
TGCGCCAGCAGGCGAGGCAGGCTAGCGTCAGATACGCAGTATTTT
CASRRGRLASDTQYF
>NA|TRBD1|TRBV10-3|TRBJ1-1
TGTGCCATCAGTGAGCAAGGGACAGGAAACACTGAAGCTTTCTTT
CAISEQGTGNTEAFF
>NA|NA|TRBV20-1|TRBJ2-1
TGCAGTGCTAATGACAGGAGCTCCTACAATGAGCAGTTCTTC
CSANDRSSYNEQFF
>many|NA|TRBV20-1|TRBJ1-1
TGCAGTGCTAGAGGAGGAGGGGGGCCCACTGAAGCTTTCTTT
CSARGGGGPTEAFF
>many|NA|TRBV12-3/TRBV12-4|TRBJ2-4
TGTGCCAGCAGTTACCGGGACAAGAGAAACATTCAGTACTTC
CASSYRDKRNIQYF
>NA|NA|TRBV6-1|TRBJ2-3
TGTGCCAGCAGCCCAACAACGATCAGGGCGCGACGCACAGATACGCAGTATTTT
CASSPTTIRARRTDTQYF
>few|NA|TRBV29-1|TRBJ2-7
TGCAGCGTTGAACTCGGAGAGGGCCGACTATACGAGCAGTACTTC
CSVELGEGRLYEQYF
>NA|TRBD1|TRBV12-3/TRBV12-4|TRBJ1-6
TGTGCCAGCAGTTACAGGGGAAGCTCCTATAATTCACCCCTCCACTTT
CASSYRGSSYNSPLHF
>NA|NA|TRBV3-1|TRBJ1-1
TGTGCCAGCAGCATTGAGCTGAACACTGAAGCTTTCTTT
CASSIELNTEAFF